These 20 T cell receptor beta chains share one sample of origin, sequenced in a study of blood T cell repertoires in COVID-19. Only in-frame clones appear in the TCRdb table, and some are missing; sequencing was by immunoSEQ multiplex PCR. Of fewer than 500,000 clones listed, approximately 89% were seen once; the top ten hold approximately 1.2%. The sequenced sample consisted of PBMCs or T cells enriched from blood (not recorded which). Receptors were obtained from a man aged 30 to 39 who had recovered from COVID-19.

The V call is TRBV19, the J call TRBJ1-4; D is ambiguous. The germline gives CDR1 LNHDA, CDR2 SQIVND (reference sequence). CDR3 size: 14 residues. V was pared by 3 bases and J by 5 bases, with 10 bases between. The CDR3 here is CASSIRQRNEKLFF. CDR3 coding DNA: TGTGCCAGTAGTATCCGCCAGAGGAATGAAAAACTGTTTTTT.

The chain uses TRBV2 and TRBJ2-7; maybe TRBD2 (5 bases). The CDR3 extends over 14 amino acids. Trimming pared 7 bases from V and 0 bases from J, leaving 13 bases between. The germline CDR1 and CDR2 sequences are SNHLY and FYNNEI. CDR3 in amino acids: CASTGMTSSYEQYF. As DNA, the CDR3 is TGTGCCAGCACGGGAATGACGAGCTCCTACGAGCAGTACTTC.

The rearrangement uses TRBV10-3 and TRBJ2-1; TRBD2 aligns across 10 bases. CDR3 length equals 17 residues. Germline lookup yields CDR1 ENHRY and CDR2 SYGVKD. V was pared by 0 bases and J by 6 bases, with 8 bases of the junction left unmatched. The CDR3 sequence: CAISESIGLAGANEQFF. Here the CDR3 DNA reads TGTGCCATCAGTGAGTCGATAGGGCTAGCGGGGGCCAATGAGCAGTTCTTC.

The V and J genes are TRBV3-1 (or the pseudogene TRBV3-2) and TRBJ2-5, with TRBD2 identical over 11 bases. The CDR3 is 19 amino acids. Germline V CDR1 and CDR2: LGHDT, YNNKEL (reference sequence). Trimming cost V 0 bases and J 0 bases; bases outside gene matches: 9. The DNA for the CDR3 is TGTGCCAGCAGCCAAGATAGACTAGCGGGGACGTCGTACCAAGAGACCCAGTACTTC. It is translated as CASSQDRLAGTSYQETQYF.

V is TRBV29-1 and J is TRBJ2-3; TRBD2 agrees at 9 bases. V shed 7 bases and J 4 bases; nucleotides not matched to a gene: 3. From germline, CDR1 is SQVTM and CDR2 ANQGSEA. CDR3 length: 12 residues. This chain's CDR3 is CSARGGPDTQYF. CDR3 DNA: TGCAGCGCGCGGGGGGGCCCAGATACGCAGTATTTT.

CDR3 loop: CASSATTPLAGGRNTQYF. The CDR3 region has the DNA TGTGCCAGCAGCGCCACAACCCCGCTAGCGGGGGGGCGAAATACGCAGTATTTT. The rearrangement joins TRBV7-2 to TRBJ2-3; TRBD2 matches at 12 bases. Germline CDR1 reads SGHTA; CDR2 reads FQGNSA. The V segment lost 5 bases and the J segment 7 bases; nucleotides outside the gene matches: 16. The CDR3 runs to 18 residues.

This chain uses TRBV6-1 with TRBJ2-5; D possibly corresponds to TRBD2 (7 bases). This CDR3 comprises 18 residues. CDR1 is MNHNS and CDR2 is SASEGT in the germline V gene. The ends were cut back, 2 bases at V and 5 bases at J, with 24 bases in the middle. For the CDR3, the DNA is TGTGCCAGCAGTGAACTGGGCGGGGGCACTCATGTCGTTGAGACCCAGTACTTC. It yields the protein CASSELGGGTHVVETQYF.

The sample holds one count of this clone. The chain is built from TRBV6-2 or TRBV6-3 and TRBJ1-2, with TRBD1 matching 7 bases. CDR3 length: 13 residues. V trimming: 4 bases; J trimming: 4 bases; junction bases outside the gene matches: 3. Germline lookup yields CDR1 MNHEY and CDR2 SVGEGT. CDR3 sequence reads: CASSWTGSYGYTF. The DNA for the CDR3 is TGTGCCAGCAGTTGGACAGGTTCCTATGGCTACACCTTC.

The chain is built from TRBV25-1 and TRBJ2-3; TRBD2 matches 7 bases. The V gene end was trimmed by 5 bases and the J gene end by 3 bases; junction bases not matched to a gene: 8. The CDR3 consists of 15 residues. Germline lookup yields CDR1 MGHDK and CDR2 SYGVNS. In DNA, the CDR3 is TGTGCCAGCAGTCCACTAGCGTCCTCTACAGATACGCAGTATTTT. Translated: CASSPLASSTDTQYF.

The chain joins TRBV3-1 (or the pseudogene TRBV3-2) to TRBJ2-7; a possible D gene is TRBD2 (6 bases). The CDR3 runs to 16 residues. CDR1 and CDR2 (germline): LGHDT, YNNKEL (reference sequence). The V and J ends lost 4 bases and 3 bases respectively, with 19 bases between them. CDR3 region: CASSPYGGSGDYEQYF. CDR3 nucleotides: TGTGCCAGCAGCCCCTATGGGGGTAGCGGAGACTACGAGCAGTACTTC.

The chain combines TRBV11-3 with TRBJ2-7; 9 nucleotides match TRBD1. The V segment lost 5 bases and the J segment 5 bases; nucleotides outside the gene matches: 4. Germline V gene lookup returns CDR1 SGHNT and CDR2 YENEEA. The CDR3 totals 13 residues. The CDR3 sequence: CASSMGQGDEQYF. In DNA, the CDR3 is TGTGCCAGCAGCATGGGACAGGGAGACGAGCAGTACTTC.

The chain combines TRBV5-1 with TRBJ2-7; 8 bases match TRBD1. The CDR3 covers 14 residues. J gave up 3 bases and V 1 base, and 3 bases lay outside the gene matches. Per the germline V gene, CDR1 is SGHRS and CDR2 is YFSETQ. In DNA form, the CDR3 reads TGCGCCAGCAGCTTGCAGGGGGCGGACTACGAGCAGTACTTC. It encodes CASSLQGADYEQYF.

The chain uses TRBV27 and TRBJ2-1, with 12 bases identical to TRBD2. Germline V gene data show CDR1 as MNHEY and CDR2 as SMNVEV (reference sequence). The length of the CDR3 is 15 residues. With V trimmed by 6 bases and J by 7 bases, 7 bases remained unmatched. CDR3 amino acids: CASRIGLAGWNEQFF. In DNA form, the CDR3 reads TGTGCCAGCAGAATCGGACTAGCGGGGTGGAATGAGCAGTTCTTC.

The chain employs TRBV29-1 and TRBJ1-2; maybe TRBD1 (6 bases). CDR1 and CDR2 from the germline V gene are SQVTM and ANQGSEA. Trimming removed 7 bases from V and 0 bases from J, with 12 bases in between. The CDR3 has 13 residues. As DNA, the CDR3 is TGCAGCGGGGGGGCAGTCGCTAACTATGGCTACACCTTC. The encoded protein is CSGGAVANYGYTF.

V usage is TRBV30 and J usage is TRBJ1-5; tentative D call: TRBD1 (5 bases). The CDR3 sequence is 13 residues long. V lost 4 bases, J lost 7 bases, and 14 bases lay in between. From germline, CDR1 is GTSNPN and CDR2 SVGIG (reference sequence). The CDR3 sequence is CAWNAGGSQPQHF. The CDR3 coding sequence is TGTGCCTGGAATGCGGGGGGAAGCCAGCCCCAGCATTTT.

The CDR3 sequence is CASSDRGRTEAFF. The CDR3 nucleotides read TGTGCCAGCAGTGACAGGGGGCGGACTGAAGCTTTCTTT. The chain joins TRBV12-3 or TRBV12-4 to TRBJ1-1; 10 nucleotides align to TRBD1. V was clipped by 5 bases and J by 5 bases; unmatched bases: 2. CDR3 size: 13 residues.

The genes are TRBV7-2 and TRBJ1-5; weak D call: TRBD1 (6 bases). This CDR3 is 17 amino acids long. Per germline, CDR1 SGHTA and CDR2 FQGNSA. Deletions cut 2 bases from V and 0 bases from J, with 14 bases between. This CDR3 is CASSLWGQEFSNQPQHF. In DNA form, the CDR3 reads TGTGCCAGCAGCTTATGGGGACAAGAATTTAGCAATCAGCCCCAGCATTTT.

This clone has more than one count but fewer than ten. The chain uses TRBV19 and TRBJ1-1; TRBD1 might be the D (6 bases). Germline CDR1 LNHDA, CDR2 SQIVND (reference sequence). The CDR3 sequence is 15 residues long. V gave up 4 bases and J gave up 5 bases, with 17 bases separating them. CDR3 amino acids: CASSKPGHRNTEAFF. The CDR3 nucleotides are TGTGCCAGTAGTAAACCGGGACACAGGAATACTGAAGCTTTCTTT. Drawing the rest from reference TRBV19 and TRBJ1-1, the complete variable domain is DGGITQSPKYLFRKEGQNVTLSCEQNLNHDAMYWYRQDPGQGLRLIYYSQIVNDFQKGDIAEGYSVSREKKESFPLTVTSAQKNPTAFYLCASSKPGHRNTEAFFGQGTRLTVV.

The rearrangement links TRBV6-5 to TRBJ1-6, with 10 bases identical to TRBD1. The CDR3 covers 15 residues. V was clipped by 5 bases and J by 11 bases; unmatched bases: 9. Germline V gene data show CDR1 as MNHEY and CDR2 as SVGAGI. CDR3: CASSPRGTGVTPLHF. The CDR3 DNA is TGTGCCAGCAGTCCAAGAGGGACAGGGGTTACACCCCTCCACTTT.

This rearrangement joins TRBV3-1 (or the pseudogene TRBV3-2) to TRBJ1-1; a weak D match, TRBD1 (5 bases). V lost 3 bases and J 0 bases, leaving 11 bases between the germline ends. The CDR3 runs to 15 residues. CDR1 LGHDT and CDR2 YNNKEL come from the germline V gene (reference sequence). The CDR3 coding sequence is TGTGCCAGCAGCCATTCTGACAGAATGAACACTGAAGCTTTCTTT. Translated, it gives CASSHSDRMNTEAFF.